The 9 T cell receptor beta chains below were found in one sample sequenced in a study of shared clonotypes between healthy human individuals. CD8 cells regarded as naive lacked CD45RO, were positively chosen for CCR7, and omitted terminally differentiated effector memory CD45RA+ cells. Here immunoSEQ multiplex PCR was the method, and the copy in TCRdb shows in-frame clones only, minus some. The sample has some 740,000 clones, over 90% seen once; the top ten hold more than 20%. The sequencing input was naive CD8+ T cells sorted from blood. The receptors were gathered from a man aged 25-40 years in good health.

This clone was detected only once. Within the sample, other DNA sequences also encode this same CDR3. The CDR3 sequence: CSVDGGSYNEQFF. In DNA, the CDR3 is TGCAGCGTTGACGGCGGGAGCTACAATGAGCAGTTCTTC. The V call is TRBV29-1, the J call TRBJ2-1, with TRBD2 matching over 7 bases. CDR3 length: 13 residues. Germline trimming cut 3 bases from V and 3 bases from J; bases unmatched to any gene: 2. Looked up from germline, CDR1 is SQVTM and CDR2 is ANQGSEA.

This clone was detected only once. This chain connects TRBV2 to TRBJ2-4; D ambiguous. Germline assignment: CDR1 SNHLY and CDR2 FYNNEI. Trimming left V 1 base short and J 0 bases short, with 10 bases between. This CDR3 is built from 16 residues. The CDR3 DNA is TGTGCCAGCAGTGAAGGAAACTCCGGAGCCAAAAACATTCAGTACTTC. Its translation is CASSEGNSGAKNIQYF.

The chain couples TRBV30 to TRBJ2-1; 12 bases fit TRBD2. The J segment lost 7 bases and the V segment lost 0 bases, leaving 4 bases of the junction unmatched. CDR3 length: 15 residues. CDR1 is GTSNPN, CDR2 SVGIG, per germline (reference sequence). This CDR3 reads CAWSVGTSGRNEQFF. The CDR3 bases are TGTGCCTGGAGTGTAGGGACTAGCGGGCGAAATGAGCAGTTCTTC. The full variable domain, completed using reference TRBV30 and TRBJ2-1, is SQTIHQWPATLVQPVGSPLSLECTVEGTSNPNLYWYRQAAGRGLQLLFYSVGIGQISSEVPQNLSASRPQDRQFILSSKKLLLSDSGFYLCAWSVGTSGRNEQFFGPGTRLTVL.

The chain carries TRBV28 and TRBJ1-5; TRBD1 matches 10 bases. The V segment lost 6 bases and the J segment 6 bases; nucleotides outside the gene matches: 14. Germline assignment: CDR1 MDHEN and CDR2 SYDVKM. There are 17 residues in the CDR3. Here the CDR3 DNA reads TGTGCCAGCAGCTCGATAACGGGACAGGGGATTCGTCAGCCCCAGCATTTT. Protein: CASSSITGQGIRQPQHF.

The V and J genes are TRBV10-2 and TRBJ1-1, with D unclear. The CDR3 covers 14 residues. Per germline, CDR1 WSHSY and CDR2 SAAADI. Trimming pared 2 bases from V and 5 bases from J, leaving 12 bases between. CDR3 amino acids: CASSETISWTEAFF. The CDR3, as DNA: TGCGCCAGCAGTGAGACGATCAGTTGGACTGAAGCTTTCTTT.

Details on this clone: The identical CDR3 is also encoded by other nucleotide sequences in the sample. The chain is built from TRBV27 and TRBJ2-7; D uncertain. V gave up 3 bases and J gave up 3 bases, with 9 bases separating them. This CDR3 has 13 residues. In germline, CDR1 is MNHEY, CDR2 SMNVEV (reference sequence). The CDR3 here is CASSFGLGYEQYF. DNA for the CDR3: TGTGCCAGCAGTTTCGGATTGGGCTACGAGCAGTACTTC.

This rearrangement joins TRBV7-2 to TRBJ2-7; 10 bases fit TRBD2. The CDR3 runs to 17 residues. Trimming cost V 1 base and J 5 bases; bases outside gene matches: 11. Germline V gene sequence: CDR1 SGHTA, CDR2 FQGNSA. The CDR3 loop reads CASSLVGSGTSEDEQYF. In DNA, the CDR3 is TGTGCCAGCAGCTTAGTCGGGTCCGGGACTAGCGAAGACGAGCAGTACTTC.

This clone came up a few times. This rearrangement joins TRBV10-2 to TRBJ2-2, with no clear D. The V and J ends lost 4 bases and 6 bases respectively, with 6 bases between them. The CDR3 runs 12 residues. Germline CDR1 is WSHSY and CDR2 is SAAADI. Here the CDR3 reads CASSVLSGELFF. In nucleotides, the CDR3 is TGCGCCAGCAGTGTCTTGTCCGGGGAGCTGTTTTTT.

The chain has TRBV4-1 and TRBJ2-7, with 9 bases fitting TRBD2. The CDR3 totals 15 residues. Germline values: CDR1 MGHRA, CDR2 YSYEKL. Germline trimming cut 1 base from V and 6 bases from J; bases unmatched to any gene: 7. The DNA for the CDR3 is TGCGCCAGCAGCCAAGGAGAGCGGGAGGCGGGCGAGCAGTACTTC. Translated: CASSQGEREAGEQYF.